These 16 T cell receptor beta chains originate from one sample sequenced in a study of control samples from healthy donors and cancer patients. Some clones are missing from TCRdb's copy, which holds only in-frame ones; the method was immunoSEQ multiplex PCR. This table holds 140,000 to 150,000 clones, over 85% found once. Sequenced input: blood. These TCRs come from a man aged 18 to 30 in good health.

This chain's CDR3 is CASSARVGSVDGYTF. The CDR3 coding sequence is TGTGCCAGCAGTGCCCGGGTTGGGTCGGTTGATGGCTACACCTTC. J is TRBJ1-2 and V is TRBV27; no clear D. The CDR3 consists of 15 residues. From germline, CDR1 is MNHEY and CDR2 SMNVEV (reference sequence). Deletions cut 5 bases from V and 6 bases from J, with 19 bases between.

This chain uses TRBV6-5 with TRBJ1-1, with TRBD1 identical over 9 bases. Germline V lookup: CDR1 MNHEY, CDR2 SVGAGI. With 2 bases clipped from V and 10 bases from J, the junction kept 11 bases outside the gene matches. The CDR3 covers 15 residues. The CDR3 sequence: CASSYGTGSTWGAFF. CDR3 nucleotide sequence: TGTGCCAGCAGTTACGGGACAGGGTCTACCTGGGGAGCTTTCTTT.

This CDR3 reads CASSLRSGIEGTQYF. The CDR3 region has the DNA TGTGCCAGCAGCTTAAGAAGCGGAATCGAGGGGACCCAGTACTTC. The J gene is TRBJ2-5, the V gene TRBV7-2, with D perhaps matching TRBD2 (5 bases). This CDR3 is built from 15 residues. Germline CDR1 reads SGHTA; CDR2 reads FQGNSA. The V end was cut by 2 bases, the J end by 7 bases, with 17 bases between.

This clone occurred a few times. V gene TRBV2 combines with J gene TRBJ1-6; D not resolved. The CDR3 is made up of 14 amino acids. The V end was cut by 1 base, the J end by 10 bases, with 11 bases between. Germline lookup yields CDR1 SNHLY and CDR2 FYNNEI. The CDR3 DNA follows: TGTGCCAGCAGTGAAGTTTTAGGGCCCTCACCCCTCCACTTT. Protein: CASSEVLGPSPLHF. The complete variable domain, with remaining parts taken from reference TRBV2 and TRBJ1-6, reads EPEVTQTPSHQVTQMGQEVILRCVPISNHLYFYWYRQILGQKVEFLVSFYNNEISEKSEIFDDQFSVERPDGSNFTLKIRSTKLEDSAMYFCASSEVLGPSPLHFGNGTRLTVT.

The V gene is TRBV4-2, the J gene TRBJ2-1; 9 bases line up with TRBD2. CDR3 length: 15 residues. V lost 4 bases to trimming and J lost 2 bases; unmatched junction nucleotides: 3. Germline CDR1 and CDR2: LGHNA and YNFKEQ. This CDR3 is CASSPKRGAYNEQFF. In DNA, the CDR3 is TGTGCCAGCAGCCCCAAGCGGGGGGCCTACAATGAGCAGTTCTTC.

This rearrangement joins TRBV18 to TRBJ1-1; a weak D match, TRBD1 (5 bases). Per the germline V gene, CDR1 is KGHSH and CDR2 is LQKENI. V lost 3 bases to trimming and J lost 0 bases, with 8 bases between them. The CDR3 runs 14 residues. CDR3 loop: CASSPLQVNTEAFF. CDR3 nucleotide sequence: TGTGCCAGCTCACCGCTACAGGTGAACACTGAAGCTTTCTTT.

The genes are TRBV5-1 and TRBJ2-5; D tentatively fits TRBD1 or TRBD2 (5 bases each). Germline assignment: CDR1 SGHRS and CDR2 YFSETQ. CDR3 length: 16 residues. The germline V and J ends were trimmed by 4 bases and 2 bases, with 18 bases remaining between them. The CDR3 is CASSGPGTENQETQYF. CDR3 sequence (DNA): TGCGCCAGCAGCGGCCCCGGGACGGAAAATCAAGAGACCCAGTACTTC.

V gene TRBV30 combines with J gene TRBJ1-3; the D is unclear. Germline loops: CDR1 GTSNPN, CDR2 SVGIG (reference sequence). This CDR3 is built from 13 residues. V lost 4 bases and J lost 4, with 11 bases in between. CDR3 bases: TGTGCCTGGAATCGGGAATTCGGAAACACCATATATTTT. It specifies CAWNREFGNTIYF. Looking up the rest from reference TRBV30 and TRBJ1-3 gives the full variable domain: SQTIHQWPATLVQPVGSPLSLECTVEGTSNPNLYWYRQAAGRGLQLLFYSVGIGQISSEVPQNLSASRPQDRQFILSSKKLLLSDSGFYLCAWNREFGNTIYFGEGSWLTVV.

The chain employs TRBV18 and TRBJ2-1; D may correspond to TRBD1 or TRBD2 (6 bases each). V gave up 6 bases and J gave up 8 bases, with 17 bases separating them. The CDR3 loop spans 14 amino acids. Germline V lookup: CDR1 KGHSH, CDR2 LQKENI. The DNA for the CDR3 is TGTGCCAGCTCCCCTACGGACGGGGGCGATGAGCAGTTCTTC. Amino acids: CASSPTDGGDEQFF.

V gene TRBV6-5 combines with J gene TRBJ2-7, with D possibly being TRBD1 (5 bases). With 6 bases removed from V and 2 bases from J, the gap between germline ends came to 8 bases. This CDR3 is built from 12 residues. Looked up from germline, CDR1 is MNHEY and CDR2 is SVGAGI. The DNA for the CDR3 is TGTGCCAGCAGGACAGACCCCTACGAGCAGTACTTC. Translated: CASRTDPYEQYF.

In its sample, this clone was seen once. This chain uses TRBV13 with TRBJ1-1; D is ambiguous. This CDR3 comprises 14 residues. Germline lookup yields CDR1 PRHDT and CDR2 FYEKMQ (reference sequence). V lost 3 bases and J 4 bases, leaving 12 bases between the germline ends. DNA for the CDR3: TGTGCCAGCAGCTTCGTAAAGGGAACCACTGAAGCTTTCTTT. It translates to CASSFVKGTTEAFF.

The count of this clone is one. The chain has TRBV10-3 and TRBJ2-7, with TRBD2 identical over 11 bases. This CDR3 comprises 14 residues. In germline, CDR1 is ENHRY, CDR2 SYGVKD. V lost 6 bases and J lost 6; bases outside the gene matches: 7. The CDR3 is CAIRLAGEVGEQYF. In DNA, the CDR3 is TGTGCCATCAGACTAGCGGGAGAGGTCGGCGAGCAGTACTTC.

The chain links TRBV30 to TRBJ1-5; 9 nucleotides match TRBD1. V lost 4 bases to trimming and J lost 6 bases; unmatched junction nucleotides: 10. CDR1 and CDR2 from the germline V gene are GTSNPN and SVGIG (reference sequence). The CDR3 runs to 15 residues. CDR3 sequence (DNA): TGTGCCTGGAAAAAGGACGGACAGGGGAGTCAGCCCCAGCATTTT. It specifies CAWKKDGQGSQPQHF.

The genes are TRBV30 and TRBJ1-1; D is uncertain. The germline CDR1 and CDR2 sequences are GTSNPN and SVGIG (reference sequence). This CDR3 is built from 14 residues. V lost 3 bases and J lost 3, with 14 bases in between. The CDR3 here is CAWSISLSDTEAFF. The CDR3 DNA sequence: TGTGCCTGGAGCATATCCCTCAGCGACACTGAAGCTTTCTTT. Using reference TRBV30 and TRBJ1-1 for the parts outside the CDR3, the full variable domain is SQTIHQWPATLVQPVGSPLSLECTVEGTSNPNLYWYRQAAGRGLQLLFYSVGIGQISSEVPQNLSASRPQDRQFILSSKKLLLSDSGFYLCAWSISLSDTEAFFGQGTRLTVV.

The V and J genes are TRBV30 and TRBJ1-6, with D possibly TRBD1 on 5 matching bases. This CDR3 has 12 residues. Trimming pared 4 bases from V and 11 bases from J, leaving 12 bases between. Germline values: CDR1 GTSNPN, CDR2 SVGIG (reference sequence). CDR3 nucleotides: TGTGCCTGGAATCAGGGTTTGACACCCCTCCACTTT. Its protein product is CAWNQGLTPLHF.

As DNA, the CDR3 is TGTGCCAGCAGTTCTCAGACTAGCGTTTTGAATGAAAAACTGTTTTTT. Its protein is CASSSQTSVLNEKLFF. The chain uses TRBV28 and TRBJ1-4; D gene ambiguous. V gave up 4 bases and J gave up 5 bases, with 17 bases separating them. Germline CDR1 MDHEN, CDR2 SYDVKM. CDR3 length equals 16 residues.